Listed below are T cell receptor beta chains from one sample, sequenced in a study of T cell responses to AZD1222 COVID-19 vaccine. The table came from immunoSEQ multiplex PCR; TCRdb's copy has only in-frame clones and leaves some out. The top ten hold about 9.3% of the sample, which has about 73,000 clones, about 91% seen once. The specimen was peripheral blood, collected 28 days after the second AZD1222 dose. The receptors derive from an adult who received the AZD1222 COVID-19 vaccine. Both conserved end residues are part of each CDR3. Fields, in order: J gene, clone size, D gene, V gene, CDR3 protein, CDR3 DNA. The D gene is left open where the match is weak. The listing skips clone size in some rows; elsewhere it reads once, few, many or a size class.

j_gene: TRBJ1-2
abundance: .
d_gene: TRBD1
v_gene: TRBV7-2
CDR3aa: CASSLGAHPGQGSGYTF
CDR3nt: TGTGCCAGCAGCTTAGGGGCCCACCCGGGACAGGGCTCTGGCTACACCTTC

j_gene: TRBJ2-3
abundance: .
d_gene: .
v_gene: TRBV19
CDR3aa: CASSTLDNRADTQYF
CDR3nt: TGTGCCAGTAGTACCCTGGACAACCGGGCGGATACGCAGTATTTT

j_gene: TRBJ1-2
abundance: .
d_gene: .
v_gene: TRBV7-2
CDR3aa: CASSPRVGGVSNYGYTF
CDR3nt: TGTGCCAGCAGCCCCCGGGTGGGGGGGGTTTCTAACTATGGCTACACCTTC

j_gene: TRBJ2-5
abundance: .
d_gene: TRBD1
v_gene: TRBV6-5
CDR3aa: CASRQGAQETQYF
CDR3nt: TGTGCCAGCAGGCAGGGGGCTCAAGAGACCCAGTACTTC

j_gene: TRBJ1-5
abundance: .
d_gene: .
v_gene: TRBV30
CDR3aa: CAWSLEGNQPQHF
CDR3nt: TGTGCCTGGAGTTTAGAGGGCAATCAGCCCCAGCATTTT

j_gene: TRBJ2-2
abundance: .
d_gene: TRBD1
v_gene: TRBV6-2/TRBV6-3
CDR3aa: CASSYRQGPTGELFF
CDR3nt: TGTGCCAGCAGTTATCGACAGGGACCCACCGGGGAGCTGTTTTTT

j_gene: TRBJ1-1
abundance: few
d_gene: .
v_gene: TRBV30
CDR3aa: CAWSGRVTFF
CDR3nt: TGTGCCTGGAGTGGGCGGGTGACTTTCTTT

j_gene: TRBJ1-1
abundance: .
d_gene: .
v_gene: TRBV7-2
CDR3aa: CASSLAGTKNTEAFF
CDR3nt: TGTGCCAGCAGCTTAGCGGGGACAAAGAACACTGAAGCTTTCTTT

j_gene: TRBJ2-1
abundance: .
d_gene: TRBD2
v_gene: TRBV2
CDR3aa: CASRLLAGAYNEQFF
CDR3nt: TGTGCCAGCAGGCTACTAGCGGGGGCCTACAATGAGCAGTTCTTC

j_gene: TRBJ2-3
abundance: .
d_gene: .
v_gene: TRBV6-5
CDR3aa: CASSYTGATDTQYF
CDR3nt: TGTGCCAGCAGTTATACTGGGGCCACAGATACGCAGTATTTT